Detailed here is one TCR beta chain. Its antigen is unidentified. The data are from a study of beta chain features in type 1 diabetes. Study details: The study examined 107,917,701 sorted cells across all samples.

The investigators reverse transcribed all of the isolated RNA, so they sequenced expressed TCRB transcripts. The assay was immunoSEQ multiplex PCR, and TCRdb's table has in-frame clones only and misses some. The sample lists tens of thousands of clones; about a third were seen once. Study-wide results and limits: Sampled from patients, naive, central memory and Treg TCRB repertoires appeared more similar than those sampled from healthy donors.

The ends lost 4 bases at V and 4 bases at J; junction bases unmatched: 9. In germline, CDR1 is GTSNPN, CDR2 SVGIG (reference sequence). This CDR3 contains 14 residues. The TCR was taken from a woman younger than 30 in good health. This chain connects TRBV30 to TRBJ2-7; 8 positions match TRBD1. Sample: stem cell memory CD4+ T cells from blood. The chain's CDR3 is CAWTHQGAVYEQYF. The CDR3 coding sequence is TGTGCCTGGACTCACCAGGGGGCAGTTTACGAGCAGTACTTC.